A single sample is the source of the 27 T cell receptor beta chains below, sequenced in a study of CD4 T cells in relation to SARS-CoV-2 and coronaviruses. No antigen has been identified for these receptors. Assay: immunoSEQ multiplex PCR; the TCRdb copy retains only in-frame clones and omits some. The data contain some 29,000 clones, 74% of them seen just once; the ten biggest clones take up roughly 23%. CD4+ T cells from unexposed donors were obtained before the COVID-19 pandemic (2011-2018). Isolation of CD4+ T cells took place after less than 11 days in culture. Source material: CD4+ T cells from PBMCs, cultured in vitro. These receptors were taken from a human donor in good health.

The CDR3 reads CASSFTGQGASPLHF. In DNA, the CDR3 is TGCGCCAGCAGCTTCACGGGACAGGGGGCTTCACCCCTCCACTTT. This chain links TRBV5-1 with TRBJ1-6; 12 nucleotides line up with TRBD1. V lost 2 bases and J lost 9; bases outside the gene matches: 3. This CDR3 has 15 amino acids. Germline CDR1 reads SGHRS; CDR2 reads YFSETQ.

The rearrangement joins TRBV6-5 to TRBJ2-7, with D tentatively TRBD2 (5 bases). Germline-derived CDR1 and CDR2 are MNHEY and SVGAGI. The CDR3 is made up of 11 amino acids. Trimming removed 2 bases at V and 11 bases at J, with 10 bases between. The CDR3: CASSYGGYEYF. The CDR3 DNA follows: TGTGCCAGCAGTTACGGAGGCTACGAGTACTTC.

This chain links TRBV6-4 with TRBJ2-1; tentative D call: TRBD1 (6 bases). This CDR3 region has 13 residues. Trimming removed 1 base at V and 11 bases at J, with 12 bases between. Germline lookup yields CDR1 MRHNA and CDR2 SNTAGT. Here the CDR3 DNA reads TGTGCCAGCAGTGACTGGAAACAGGGAAAGCAGTTCTTC. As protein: CASSDWKQGKQFF.

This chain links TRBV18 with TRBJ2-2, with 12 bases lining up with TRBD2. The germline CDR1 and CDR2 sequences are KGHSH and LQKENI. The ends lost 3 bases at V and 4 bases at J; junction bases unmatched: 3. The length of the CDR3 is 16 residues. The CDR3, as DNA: TGTGCCAGCTCACCCACGGGACTAGCGGGCACCGGGGAGCTGTTTTTT. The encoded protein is CASSPTGLAGTGELFF. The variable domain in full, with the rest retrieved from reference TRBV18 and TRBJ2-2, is NAGVMQNPRHLVRRRGQEARLRCSPMKGHSHVYWYRQLPEEGLKFMVYLQKENIIDESGMPKERFSAEFPKEGPSILRIQQVVRGDSAAYFCASSPTGLAGTGELFFGEGSRLTVL.

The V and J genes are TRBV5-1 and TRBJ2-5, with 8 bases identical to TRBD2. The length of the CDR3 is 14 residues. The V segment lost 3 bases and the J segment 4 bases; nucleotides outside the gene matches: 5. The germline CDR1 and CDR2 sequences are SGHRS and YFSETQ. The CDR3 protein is CASSSGGGGETQYF. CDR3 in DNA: TGCGCCAGCAGCTCCGGGGGGGGTGGAGAGACCCAGTACTTC.

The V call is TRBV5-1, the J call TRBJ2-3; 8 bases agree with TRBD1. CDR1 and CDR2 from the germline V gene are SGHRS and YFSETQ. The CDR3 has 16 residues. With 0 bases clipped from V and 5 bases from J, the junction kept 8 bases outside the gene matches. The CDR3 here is CASSLAGQDKRDTQYF. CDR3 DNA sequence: TGCGCCAGCAGCTTGGCGGGACAGGACAAAAGAGATACGCAGTATTTT.

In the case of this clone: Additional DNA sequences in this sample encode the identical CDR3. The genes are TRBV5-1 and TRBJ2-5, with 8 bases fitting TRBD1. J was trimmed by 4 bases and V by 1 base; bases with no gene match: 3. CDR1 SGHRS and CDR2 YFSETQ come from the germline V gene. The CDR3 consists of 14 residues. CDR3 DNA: TGCGCCAGCAGCTTGCAGGGGGCGGGAGAGACCCAGTACTTC. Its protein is CASSLQGAGETQYF.

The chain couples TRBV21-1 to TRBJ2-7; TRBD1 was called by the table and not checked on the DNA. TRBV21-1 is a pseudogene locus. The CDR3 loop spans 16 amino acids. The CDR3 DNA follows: TGTGCCAGCAGCAAAGACCTCGACAGGGCGAACTACGAGCAGTACTTC. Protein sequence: CASSKDLDRANYEQYF.

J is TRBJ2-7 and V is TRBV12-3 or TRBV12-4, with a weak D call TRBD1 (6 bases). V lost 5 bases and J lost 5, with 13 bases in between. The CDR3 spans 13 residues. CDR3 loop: CASSPGARDEQYF. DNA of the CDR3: TGTGCCAGCAGTCCAGGGGCTCGAGACGAGCAGTACTTC.

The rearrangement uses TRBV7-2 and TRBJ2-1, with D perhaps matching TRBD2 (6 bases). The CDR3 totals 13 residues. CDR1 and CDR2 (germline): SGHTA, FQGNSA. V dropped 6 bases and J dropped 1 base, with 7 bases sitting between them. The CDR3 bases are TGTGCCAGCAGGACTAGTTCCTACAATGAGCAGTTCTTC. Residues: CASRTSSYNEQFF.

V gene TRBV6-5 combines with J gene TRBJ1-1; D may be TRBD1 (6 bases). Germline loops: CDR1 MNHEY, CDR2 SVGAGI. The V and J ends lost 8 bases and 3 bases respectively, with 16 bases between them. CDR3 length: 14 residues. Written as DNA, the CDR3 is TGTGCCAGCCCCCGGACAGTAAGGGACACTGAAGCTTTCTTT. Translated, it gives CASPRTVRDTEAFF.

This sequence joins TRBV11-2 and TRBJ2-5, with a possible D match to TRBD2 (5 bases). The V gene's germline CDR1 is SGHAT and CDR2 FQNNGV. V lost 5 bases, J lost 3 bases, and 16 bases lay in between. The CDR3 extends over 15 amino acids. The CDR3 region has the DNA TGTGCCAGCAGCGCGCGTACCGGGATGAAAGAGACCCAGTACTTC. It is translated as CASSARTGMKETQYF. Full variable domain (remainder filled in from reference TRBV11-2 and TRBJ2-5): EAGVAQSPRYKIIEKRQSVAFWCNPISGHATLYWYQQILGQGPKLLIQFQNNGVVDDSQLPKDRFSAERLKGVDSTLKIQPAKLEDSAVYLCASSARTGMKETQYFGPGTRLLVL.

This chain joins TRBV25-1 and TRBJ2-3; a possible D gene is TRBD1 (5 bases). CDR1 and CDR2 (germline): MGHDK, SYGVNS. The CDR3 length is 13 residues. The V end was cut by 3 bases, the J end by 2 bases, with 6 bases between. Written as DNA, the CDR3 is TGTGCCAGCAGTGACAGGGTCACAGATACGCAGTATTTT. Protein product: CASSDRVTDTQYF.

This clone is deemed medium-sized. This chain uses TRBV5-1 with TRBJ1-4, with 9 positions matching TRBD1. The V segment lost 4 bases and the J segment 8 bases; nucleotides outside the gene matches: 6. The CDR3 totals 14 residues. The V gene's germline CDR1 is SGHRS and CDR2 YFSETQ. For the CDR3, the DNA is TGCGCCAGCAGCACGACAGGGGGTGAGGAAAAACTGTTTTTT. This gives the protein CASSTTGGEEKLFF.

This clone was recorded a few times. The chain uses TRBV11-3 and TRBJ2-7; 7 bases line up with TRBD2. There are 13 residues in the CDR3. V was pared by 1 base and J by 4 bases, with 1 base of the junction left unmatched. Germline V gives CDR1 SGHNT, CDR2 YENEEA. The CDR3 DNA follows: TGTGCCAGCAGCTTAGGGGAGGGTTACGAGCAGTACTTC. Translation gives CASSLGEGYEQYF.

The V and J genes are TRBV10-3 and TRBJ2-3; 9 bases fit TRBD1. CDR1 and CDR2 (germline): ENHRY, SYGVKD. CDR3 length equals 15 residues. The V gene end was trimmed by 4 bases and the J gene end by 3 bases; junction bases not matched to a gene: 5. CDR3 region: CAISARDRETDTQYF. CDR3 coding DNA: TGTGCCATCAGTGCCCGGGACAGGGAAACAGATACGCAGTATTTT.

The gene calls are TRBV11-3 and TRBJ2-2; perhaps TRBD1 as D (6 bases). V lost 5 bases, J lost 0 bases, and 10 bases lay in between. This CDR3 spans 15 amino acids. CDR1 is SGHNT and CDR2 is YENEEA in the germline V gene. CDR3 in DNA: TGTGCCAGCAGCCCCCGGACAGCGAACACCGGGGAGCTGTTTTTT. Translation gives CASSPRTANTGELFF.

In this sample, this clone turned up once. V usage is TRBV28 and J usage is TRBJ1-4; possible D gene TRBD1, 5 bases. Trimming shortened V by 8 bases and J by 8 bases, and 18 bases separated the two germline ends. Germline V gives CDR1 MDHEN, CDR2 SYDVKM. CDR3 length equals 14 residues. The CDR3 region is CASVVAGRREKLFF. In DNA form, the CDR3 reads TGTGCCAGCGTTGTTGCAGGGCGAAGGGAAAAACTGTTTTTT.

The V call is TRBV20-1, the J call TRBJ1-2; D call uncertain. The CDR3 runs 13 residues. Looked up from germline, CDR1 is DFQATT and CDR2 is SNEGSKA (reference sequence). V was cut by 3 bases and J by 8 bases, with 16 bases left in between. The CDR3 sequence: CSASEAGELGYTF. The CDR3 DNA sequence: TGCAGTGCTAGTGAGGCCGGGGAGTTAGGCTACACCTTC.

CDR3 nucleotides: TGCGCCAGCAGCCAACCCTCGACTAGCGGGGAGGGTGAGCAGTTCTTC. Amino acid sequence: CASSQPSTSGEGEQFF. The chain recombines TRBV4-3 with TRBJ2-1; TRBD2 matches at 11 bases. The CDR3 spans 16 residues. V lost 2 bases, J lost 9 bases, and 9 bases stayed unmatched. Looked up from germline, CDR1 is LGHNA and CDR2 is YSLEER.

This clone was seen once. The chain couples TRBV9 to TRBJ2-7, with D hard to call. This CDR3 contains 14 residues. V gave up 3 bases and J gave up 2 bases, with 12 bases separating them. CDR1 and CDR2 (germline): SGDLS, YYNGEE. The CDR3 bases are TGTGCCAGCAGCGAGGAATTCCCCCCCTACGAGCAGTACTTC. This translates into CASSEEFPPYEQYF. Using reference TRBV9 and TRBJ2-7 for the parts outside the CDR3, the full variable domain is DSGVTQTPKHLITATGQRVTLRCSPRSGDLSVYWYQQSLDQGLQFLIQYYNGEERAKGNILERFSAQQFPDLHSELNLSSLELGDSALYFCASSEEFPPYEQYFGPGTRLTVT.

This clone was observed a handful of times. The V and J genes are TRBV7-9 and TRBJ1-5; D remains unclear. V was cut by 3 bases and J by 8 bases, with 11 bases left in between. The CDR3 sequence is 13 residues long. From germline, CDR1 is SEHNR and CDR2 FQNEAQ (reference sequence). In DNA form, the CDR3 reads TGTGCCAGCAGCTTCGGACGAGTGGAGCCCCAGCATTTT. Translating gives CASSFGRVEPQHF.

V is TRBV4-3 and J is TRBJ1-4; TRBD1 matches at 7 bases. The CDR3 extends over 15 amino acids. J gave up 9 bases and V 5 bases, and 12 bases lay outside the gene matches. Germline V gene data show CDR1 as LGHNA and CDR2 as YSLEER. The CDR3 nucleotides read TGCGCCAGCAGCATGGGAGACAGGGAGGTGAAAAAACTGTTTTTT. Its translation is CASSMGDREVKKLFF.

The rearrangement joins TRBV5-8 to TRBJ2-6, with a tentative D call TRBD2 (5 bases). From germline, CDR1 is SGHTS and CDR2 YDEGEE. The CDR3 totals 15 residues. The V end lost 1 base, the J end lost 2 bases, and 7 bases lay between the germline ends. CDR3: CASSLYGAGANVLTF. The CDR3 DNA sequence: TGTGCCAGCAGCTTGTACGGGGCTGGGGCCAACGTCCTGACTTTC.

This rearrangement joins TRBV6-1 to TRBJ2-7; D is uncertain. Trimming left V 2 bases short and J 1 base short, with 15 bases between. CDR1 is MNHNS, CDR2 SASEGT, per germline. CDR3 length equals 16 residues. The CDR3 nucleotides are TGTGCCAGCAGTGAAAATCGGGCGGAGATTTCCTACGAGCAGTACTTC. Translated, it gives CASSENRAEISYEQYF.

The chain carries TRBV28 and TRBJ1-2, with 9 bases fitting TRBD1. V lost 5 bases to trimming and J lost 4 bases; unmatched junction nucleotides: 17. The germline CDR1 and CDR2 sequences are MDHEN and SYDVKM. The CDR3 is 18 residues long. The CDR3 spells CASSPPPGTGYFVYGYTF. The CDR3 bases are TGTGCCAGCAGTCCCCCTCCCGGGACAGGGTATTTTGTCTATGGCTACACCTTC.

The DNA for the CDR3 is TGCGCCAGCAGCACAGGACAGGGGAATGAAGCTTTCTTT. Amino acid sequence: CASSTGQGNEAFF. The chain is built from TRBV5-1 and TRBJ1-1, with TRBD1 identical over 9 bases. The junction had 5 bases not matched to a gene; V was cut back by 4 bases and J by 7 bases. There are 13 residues in the CDR3. Germline CDR1 is SGHRS and CDR2 is YFSETQ.